The 30 T cell receptor beta chains listed next were all sequenced from one sample in a study of CD8 T cells in Susac syndrome. The RNA input was 0.5 to 1 ug, and it was reverse transcribed with random hexamers. TCRdb reprocessed the immunoSEQ multiplex PCR reads with MiXCR, giving one entry per CDR3 protein. The sample lists more than 100,000 distinct CDR3 sequences, roughly 95% occurring once. Sequencing was carried out using CD4+ T cells from PBMCs. The receptors were sampled from a human donor with Susac syndrome.

The genes are TRBV20-1 and TRBJ2-1, with D hard to call. Germline CDR1 and CDR2: DFQATT and SNEGSKA (reference sequence). V lost 0 bases, J lost 0 bases, and 9 bases lay in between. The CDR3 runs 15 residues. CDR3 amino acids: CSAREGESSYNEQFF. In DNA form, the CDR3 reads TGCAGTGCTAGAGAGGGCGAGAGCTCCTACAATGAGCAGTTCTTC.

CDR3: CASSNLAGDMYEQYF. DNA of the CDR3: TGTGCCAGCAGTAATCTAGCGGGAGACATGTACGAGCAGTACTTC. The chain carries TRBV5-6 and TRBJ2-7; 10 nucleotides match TRBD2. V was pared by 5 bases and J by 4 bases, with 9 bases of the junction left unmatched. From germline, CDR1 is SGHDT and CDR2 YYEEEE. This CDR3 is built from 15 residues.

The rearrangement joins TRBV7-9 to TRBJ1-4, with D possibly matching TRBD1 (6 bases). The germline V gene has CDR1 SEHNR and CDR2 FQNEAQ (reference sequence). Trimming removed 5 bases from V and 0 bases from J, with 13 bases in between. This CDR3 has 16 residues. The CDR3 nucleotides are TGTGCCAGCAGCGTCCCTCAGGGGACAACTAATGAAAAACTGTTTTTT. It specifies CASSVPQGTTNEKLFF.

The chain employs TRBV4-3 and TRBJ2-2, with TRBD2 identical over 10 bases. Per germline, CDR1 LGHNA and CDR2 YSLEER. The CDR3 totals 16 residues. V was clipped by 1 base and J by 6 bases; unmatched bases: 5. CDR3 residues: CASSQGLAGSPGELFF. CDR3 sequence (DNA): TGCGCCAGCAGCCAAGGACTAGCGGGCTCTCCCGGGGAGCTGTTTTTT.

V is TRBV27 and J is TRBJ2-1, with 9 bases lining up with TRBD1. From germline, CDR1 is MNHEY and CDR2 SMNVEV (reference sequence). This CDR3 is 16 amino acids long. The J segment lost 2 bases and the V segment lost 6 bases, leaving 8 bases of the junction unmatched. CDR3 amino acids: CASSTENRGPYNEQFF. The CDR3 nucleotides are TGTGCCAGCAGCACAGAAAACAGGGGGCCCTACAATGAGCAGTTCTTC.

The rearrangement joins TRBV7-9 to TRBJ1-5, with 12 nucleotides matching TRBD1. Trimming at V came to 4 bases and at J to 4 bases, leaving 5 bases not matched to a gene. From germline, CDR1 is SEHNR and CDR2 FQNEAQ (reference sequence). The CDR3 sequence is 16 residues long. The CDR3 sequence: CASSSGQGARNQPQHF. For the CDR3, the DNA is TGTGCCAGCAGCTCGGGACAGGGGGCGAGGAATCAGCCCCAGCATTTT. The full variable domain, its missing parts supplied by reference TRBV7-9 and TRBJ1-5, is DTGVSQNPRHKITKRGQNVTFRCDPISEHNRLYWYRQTLGQGPEFLTYFQNEAQLEKSRLLSDRFSAERPKGSFSTLEIQRTEQGDSAMYLCASSSGQGARNQPQHFGDGTRLSIL.

V and J are TRBV2 and TRBJ2-4, with D possibly matching TRBD1 (6 bases). V was clipped by 5 bases and J by 6 bases, with 8 bases between them. This CDR3 has 12 residues. CDR1 is SNHLY and CDR2 is FYNNEI in the germline V gene. CDR3 DNA: TGTGCCAGCAGTACACAGGGAAACATTCAGTACTTC. Its protein product is CASSTQGNIQYF. Using reference TRBV2 and TRBJ2-4 for the parts outside the CDR3, the full variable domain is EPEVTQTPSHQVTQMGQEVILRCVPISNHLYFYWYRQILGQKVEFLVSFYNNEISEKSEIFDDQFSVERPDGSNFTLKIRSTKLEDSAMYFCASSTQGNIQYFGAGTRLSVL.

This sequence joins TRBV20-1 and TRBJ1-2, with D possibly TRBD1 on 5 matching bases. V shed 4 bases and J shed 8 bases, with 14 bases lying between them. Germline assignment: CDR1 DFQATT and CDR2 SNEGSKA (reference sequence). This CDR3 has 12 amino acids. CDR3 sequence: CSAIRAGFGYTF. In nucleotides, the CDR3 is TGCAGTGCTATACGCGCAGGGTTCGGCTACACCTTC.

The chain carries TRBV20-1 and TRBJ2-1; D uncertain. The germline gives CDR1 DFQATT, CDR2 SNEGSKA (reference sequence). The CDR3 consists of 15 residues. V lost 3 bases, J lost 1 base, and 13 bases lay in between. CDR3 in DNA: TGCAGTGCTAGTCTCCTAGTGAGGTCCTACAATGAGCAGTTCTTC. As protein: CSASLLVRSYNEQFF.

This chain links TRBV11-2 with TRBJ2-5, with D possibly matching TRBD2 (5 bases). The CDR3 spans 13 residues. The germline V and J ends were trimmed by 7 bases and 0 bases, with 9 bases remaining between them. Germline V lookup: CDR1 SGHAT, CDR2 FQNNGV. The chain's CDR3 is CASNPGDQETQYF. The CDR3 region has the DNA TGTGCCAGCAACCCCGGGGACCAAGAGACCCAGTACTTC.

The rearrangement joins TRBV28 to TRBJ2-7, with D unclear. Trimming pared 2 bases from V and 3 bases from J, leaving 5 bases between. This CDR3 spans 12 amino acids. Germline loops: CDR1 MDHEN, CDR2 SYDVKM. The CDR3: CASSLNSYEQYF. The CDR3 region has the DNA TGTGCCAGCAGTTTAAACAGCTACGAGCAGTACTTC.

The chain recombines TRBV6-5 with TRBJ2-1; the match to TRBD2 covers 14 bases. J lost 0 bases, V lost 2 bases, and 3 bases had no gene match. Germline CDR1 and CDR2: MNHEY and SVGAGI. This CDR3 has 18 residues. The CDR3 spells CASSYAGTSGSSYNEQFF. CDR3 bases: TGTGCCAGCAGTTACGCCGGGACTAGCGGGAGCTCCTACAATGAGCAGTTCTTC.

The chain employs TRBV4-2 and TRBJ1-4; D remains ambiguous. This CDR3 region has 16 residues. Germline CDR1 is LGHNA and CDR2 is YNFKEQ. The V gene lost 0 bases and the J gene lost 5 bases, with 13 bases spanning the gap. The CDR3 bases are TGTGCCAGCAGCCAAGATCCCGAGGGTGGGAATGAAAAACTGTTTTTT. Its protein product is CASSQDPEGGNEKLFF.

The CDR3 DNA reads TGCAGTGCTACCCGGGGACAGAACACTGAAGCTTTCTTT. Amino acid sequence: CSATRGQNTEAFF. The chain joins TRBV20-1 to TRBJ1-1, with D tentatively TRBD1 (6 bases). The V gene's germline CDR1 is DFQATT and CDR2 SNEGSKA (reference sequence). Trimming removed 4 bases at V and 1 base at J, with 10 bases between. This CDR3 comprises 13 residues.

This sequence joins TRBV5-1 and TRBJ2-3, with D possibly called TRBD1 or TRBD2 (6 bases each). This CDR3 has 15 amino acids. With 1 base removed from V and 1 base from J, the gap between germline ends came to 10 bases. The germline V gene has CDR1 SGHRS and CDR2 YFSETQ. This chain's CDR3 is CASSLRGVGTDTQYF. CDR3 DNA: TGCGCCAGCAGCTTGAGGGGGGTCGGCACAGATACGCAGTATTTT.

This chain joins TRBV20-1 and TRBJ2-5, with TRBD2 matching 9 bases. J gave up 5 bases and V 3 bases, and 10 bases lay outside the gene matches. In germline, CDR1 is DFQATT, CDR2 SNEGSKA (reference sequence). The CDR3 spans 15 residues. The CDR3 protein is CSARPVAGDFETQYF. In DNA form, the CDR3 reads TGCAGTGCTAGGCCTGTAGCGGGAGATTTTGAGACCCAGTACTTC.

This chain links TRBV27 with TRBJ2-7; 10 bases are shared with TRBD1. The germline gives CDR1 MNHEY, CDR2 SMNVEV (reference sequence). V dropped 5 bases and J dropped 7; count of bases not matched to a gene: 11. The CDR3 length is 15 residues. This chain's CDR3 is CASSNRDRGSGEQYF. The CDR3, as DNA: TGTGCCAGCAGTAACCGGGACAGGGGAAGTGGAGAGCAGTACTTC.

The gene calls are TRBV4-1 and TRBJ1-5; 10 nucleotides line up with TRBD1. This CDR3 is built from 15 residues. Germline V gives CDR1 MGHRA, CDR2 YSYEKL. V lost 0 bases and J lost 7; bases outside the gene matches: 3. The CDR3 reads CASSQEGQGRQPQHF. Here the CDR3 DNA reads TGCGCCAGCAGCCAAGAGGGACAGGGGAGACAGCCCCAGCATTTT.

This chain links TRBV15 with TRBJ1-3, with D perhaps matching TRBD1 (6 bases). CDR1 is LNHNV, CDR2 YYDKDF, per germline (reference sequence). The V and J ends lost 6 bases and 0 bases respectively, with 9 bases between them. The CDR3 runs 14 residues. The CDR3 bases are TGTGCCACCAGACAGGGCGCCTCTGGAAACACCATATATTTT. Amino acids: CATRQGASGNTIYF. Full variable domain (outside the CDR3, taken from reference TRBV15 and TRBJ1-3): DAMVIQNPRYQVTQFGKPVTLSCSQTLNHNVMYWYQQKSSQAPKLLFHYYDKDFNNEADTPDNFQSRRPNTSFCFLDIRSPGLGDTAMYLCATRQGASGNTIYFGEGSWLTVV.

The CDR3 nucleotides are TGTGCCAGCAGTGGGGACCGGGCCGAGAATGAGCAGTTCTTC. Translation gives CASSGDRAENEQFF. The chain is built from TRBV2 and TRBJ2-1; the D call may be TRBD1 or TRBD2 (5 bases each). The length of the CDR3 is 14 residues. Trimming removed 4 bases from V and 7 bases from J, with 14 bases in between. The germline CDR1 and CDR2 sequences are SNHLY and FYNNEI.

This chain uses TRBV20-1 with TRBJ2-2, with D perhaps TRBD1 or TRBD2 (5 bases each). This CDR3 region has 14 residues. V was pared by 6 bases and J by 2 bases, with 13 bases between. Germline CDR1 DFQATT, CDR2 SNEGSKA (reference sequence). The CDR3 here is CSARDGPNTGELFF. CDR3 DNA: TGCAGTGCCCGGGACGGACCTAACACCGGGGAGCTGTTTTTT.

The J gene is TRBJ2-7, the V gene TRBV29-1, with TRBD1 matching 9 bases. Germline lookup yields CDR1 SQVTM and CDR2 ANQGSEA. Losses at the gene ends were 7 bases for V and 5 bases for J; bases not matched to a gene: 9. The CDR3 loop spans 13 amino acids. CDR3 DNA: TGCAGCGGTAAGGACAGGGGCCCAGACGAGCAGTACTTC. Translating gives CSGKDRGPDEQYF.

This chain uses TRBV20-1 with TRBJ2-5, with D hard to call. Trimming pared 5 bases from V and 5 bases from J, leaving 6 bases between. The CDR3 loop spans 10 amino acids. Germline assignment: CDR1 DFQATT and CDR2 SNEGSKA (reference sequence). CDR3 nucleotides: TGCAGTGCTGGACGGGAGACCCAGTACTTC. Translating gives CSAGRETQYF.

In this sample, this clonotype turned up once. This chain joins TRBV5-1 and TRBJ1-1, with 7 bases identical to TRBD1. V was clipped by 4 bases and J by 0 bases; unmatched bases: 6. The germline gives CDR1 SGHRS, CDR2 YFSETQ. The CDR3 contains 15 residues. CDR3 protein: CASSVTGALNTEAFF. The CDR3 DNA sequence: TGCGCCAGCAGCGTAACAGGGGCCTTGAACACTGAAGCTTTCTTT.

The J gene is TRBJ2-1, the V gene TRBV20-1, with D possibly TRBD2 on 5 matching bases. The V end lost 6 bases, the J end lost 6 bases, and 21 bases lay between the germline ends. This CDR3 comprises 15 residues. Germline V lookup: CDR1 DFQATT, CDR2 SNEGSKA (reference sequence). CDR3 residues: CSALERRVPGNEQFF. For the CDR3, the DNA is TGCAGTGCCCTGGAGCGGCGGGTCCCCGGCAATGAGCAGTTCTTC.

The chain recombines TRBV7-8 with TRBJ2-5; TRBD1 is a possible D gene (6 bases). The germline V gene encodes CDR1 SGHVS and CDR2 FQNEAQ. This CDR3 has 15 residues. V lost 3 bases, J lost 3 bases, and 14 bases lay in between. The CDR3 region has the DNA TGTGCCAGCAGCTTTAGAGGGACACGGGAAGAGACCCAGTACTTC. Translating gives CASSFRGTREETQYF.

The chain is built from TRBV29-1 and TRBJ2-1, with unresolved D. Trimming removed 4 bases from V and 6 bases from J, with 16 bases in between. The germline V gene has CDR1 SQVTM and CDR2 ANQGSEA. CDR3 size: 14 residues. Here the CDR3 reads CSVVRLTGLNEQFF. CDR3 bases: TGCAGCGTTGTGCGGCTTACCGGCCTCAATGAGCAGTTCTTC.

This chain uses TRBV7-2 with TRBJ2-7; 7 bases are shared with TRBD1. The CDR3 has 14 amino acids. The germline V gene encodes CDR1 SGHTA and CDR2 FQGNSA. J was trimmed by 6 bases and V by 5 bases; bases with no gene match: 10. Here the CDR3 reads CASSPTGNPTEQYF. CDR3 coding DNA: TGTGCCAGCAGCCCGACAGGGAATCCGACCGAGCAGTACTTC.

The chain is built from TRBV29-1 and TRBJ1-1; D is perhaps TRBD1 (5 bases). The CDR3 sequence is 14 residues long. V was shortened by 4 bases and J by 0 bases, with 12 bases between the two germline ends. From germline, CDR1 is SQVTM and CDR2 ANQGSEA. CDR3 protein: CSVGSSGMNTEAFF. The CDR3 DNA is TGCAGCGTTGGGTCTTCAGGGATGAACACTGAAGCTTTCTTT.

J is TRBJ2-1 and V is TRBV14; D may be TRBD2 (6 bases). Per the germline V gene, CDR1 is SGHDN and CDR2 is FVKESK. Between the trimmed V and J ends, which lost 1 base and 12 bases, there was a span of 13 bases. The CDR3 extends over 13 amino acids. The CDR3 nucleotides read TGTGCCAGCAGCCAAGGGTCCCGGGAGAGGCAGTTCTTC. This codes for CASSQGSRERQFF.